The rows below give T cell receptor beta chains drawn from one sample of a study of blood T cell repertoires in COVID-19. Produced via immunoSEQ multiplex PCR; TCRdb's table is partial and in-frame only. This sample has just over 250,000 clones, with 88% found just once. Material: peripheral blood. The receptor set was obtained from a man aged 55 to 70 who had recovered from COVID-19. Both conserved end residues are trimmed from each CDR3. Fields, in order: clone size, V gene, D gene, J gene, CDR3 protein. The D gene is left open where the match is weak. Where a row states a size, it is once, few, many or the class of an expanded clone; other rows omit it.

>NA|TRBV24-1|TRBD2|TRBJ2-1
ATSDQLAGGRYNEQF
>once|TRBV11-2|NA|TRBJ2-7
ASFGGFGEQY
>NA|TRBV6-6|NA|TRBJ2-3
ASSRHRPVDTDTQY
>NA|TRBV5-1|NA|TRBJ2-2
ASSNPGVNTGELF
>NA|TRBV5-6|NA|TRBJ1-5
ASSFSQRNQPQH
>NA|TRBV3-1/TRBV3-2|NA|TRBJ1-6
ASTRGFNSPLH
>NA|TRBV7-6|NA|TRBJ2-7
ASSPSGVSVYEQY
>NA|TRBV6-2/TRBV6-3|NA|TRBJ1-1
ASSYSTTANTEAF
>NA|TRBV24-1|TRBD1|TRBJ1-2
ATSDEAPDRVHYGYT
>NA|TRBV10-3|TRBD1|TRBJ1-2
AISVEDRGRGYT